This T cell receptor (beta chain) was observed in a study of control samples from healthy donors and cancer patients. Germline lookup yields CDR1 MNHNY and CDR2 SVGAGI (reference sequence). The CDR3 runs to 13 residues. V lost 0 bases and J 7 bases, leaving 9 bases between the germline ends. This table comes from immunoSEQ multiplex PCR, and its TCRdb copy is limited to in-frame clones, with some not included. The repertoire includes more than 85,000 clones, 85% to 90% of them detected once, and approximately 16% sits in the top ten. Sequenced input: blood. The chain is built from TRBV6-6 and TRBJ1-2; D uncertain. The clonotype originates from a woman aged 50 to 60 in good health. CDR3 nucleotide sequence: TGTGCCAGCAGTTACTCGAACGCTCCTGGCTACACCTTC. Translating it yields CASSYSNAPGYTF.